One and the same sample provided the 5 T cell receptor beta chains below, sequenced in a study of Graves' ophthalmopathy and Graves' hyperthyroidism. RNA transcripts were the source from which TCR beta CDR3 regions were amplified. The first-round RT-PCR employed HTBI primers together with the Qiagen OneStep RT-PCR kit. A multiplex PCR was then performed as the second round. TCRdb passed the multiplex PCR reads through MiXCR, listing each CDR3 protein once. The repertoire includes around 1.1 million distinct CDR3 sequences, approximately 35% of them detected once, and approximately 12% sits in the top ten. Sequencing input: peripheral blood or thyroid tissue (not recorded which). All receptors come from an adult man with Graves' hyperthyroidism.

The CDR3, as DNA: TGTGCCAGCAGCTTAGCACTCGGGGGTCCATCCTACGAGCAGTACTTC. Translated: CASSLALGGPSYEQYF. The genes are TRBV7-9 and TRBJ2-7; tentative D call: TRBD2 (6 bases). V lost 0 bases and J 1 base, leaving 13 bases between the germline ends. CDR1 and CDR2 (germline): SEHNR, FQNEAQ (reference sequence). The CDR3 has 16 amino acids. Variable domain in full (rest from reference TRBV7-9 and TRBJ2-7): DTGVSQNPRHKITKRGQNVTFRCDPISEHNRLYWYRQTLGQGPEFLTYFQNEAQLEKSRLLSDRFSAERPKGSFSTLEIQRTEQGDSAMYLCASSLALGGPSYEQYFGPGTRLTVT.

This clonotype has at least ten counts. This sequence joins TRBV5-1 and TRBJ2-6; D is unresolved. The CDR3 totals 13 residues. Trimming left V 5 bases short and J 4 bases short, with 7 bases between. The germline V gene encodes CDR1 SGHRS and CDR2 YFSETQ. The CDR3 here is CASRPPGANVLTF. The CDR3 bases are TGCGCCAGCAGACCCCCGGGGGCCAACGTCCTGACTTTC.

The V and J genes are TRBV24-1 and TRBJ2-5; the D gene could be TRBD1 or TRBD2 (5 bases each). The CDR3 sequence is 14 residues long. CDR1 and CDR2 (germline): KGHDR, SFDVKD. Between the trimmed V and J ends, which lost 6 bases and 2 bases, there was a span of 12 bases. The CDR3 nucleotides read TGTGCCACCAGTCGGGGTGGGGGTCAAGAGACCCAGTACTTC. It translates to CATSRGGGQETQYF.

The V call is TRBV15, the J call TRBJ2-7, with 8 bases that match TRBD1. The CDR3 extends over 15 amino acids. J lost 5 bases, V lost 5 bases, and 11 bases had no gene match. The germline V gene encodes CDR1 LNHNV and CDR2 YYDKDF (reference sequence). CDR3 DNA sequence: TGTGCCACCAGCGGGGGTGTCAGGGGGCTTAACGAGCAGTACTTC. The encoded protein is CATSGGVRGLNEQYF.

This clonotype was seen only once. This rearrangement joins TRBV6-6 to TRBJ2-5, with D maybe TRBD2 (6 bases). This CDR3 is 15 amino acids long. Trimming took 5 bases from V and 3 from J, leaving 16 bases between them. The germline CDR1 and CDR2 sequences are MNHNY and SVGAGI (reference sequence). CDR3 sequence (DNA): TGTGCCAGCAGTCGAGTAGCGGTTATGGAAGAGACCCAGTACTTC. As protein: CASSRVAVMEETQYF.